This record covers a single T cell receptor beta chain. Its cognate antigen has yet to be identified. No base quality values were provided; no much bigger clone lies one nucleotide off. Preparation of the library involved the immunoSEQ multiplex PCR assay. For the multiplex PCR, a mixture combining 60 forward primers for TCR Vbeta segments and 13 reverse primers for TCR Jbeta segments was used. Amplification of the CDR3 region of rearranged TCR beta genes was performed with a multiplex PCR assay on genomic DNA. On the Illumina HiSeq System, the amplified TCR beta libraries were sequenced as 87-base-pair reads. Processing in the source paper ran as follows. Across the 700 or so repertoires, a later analysis counted 80 million or so unique TCR beta chains, roughly 11 million of which were shared by at least two donors. To remove PCR and sequencing errors, raw reads were error-corrected and collapsed into unique sequences using a nearest-neighbor algorithm that merged closely related sequences. CDR3 sequences were aligned to IMGT reference sequences to assign V, D and J gene segments. For a sequence to be retained, a match of at least six nucleotides to both a V gene segment and a J gene segment was required. Rearrangements were called productive when the CDR3 lacked stop codons and stayed in frame with V and J; all others were non-productive. CDR3 was defined by IMGT convention, running from the second conserved V-encoded cysteine to the conserved J-encoded phenylalanine. The earlier analysis of about 560 of the donors excluded any sequence lacking an unambiguous match to a single V gene segment. An earlier analysis of fewer than 750 of the donors classified V segments as functional when productive rearrangements were above 56.7% and as segregating when the standard deviation between donors was above 5%. A statistical classification framework was built for diagnosing cytomegalovirus status from the catalog of TCR beta chain sequences. A later analysis assigned V and J genes by comparing TCR nucleotide sequences with IMGT/GENE-DB human TR gene sequences. A later analysis assigned CDR3 sequences and most-parsimonious VDJ recombination scenarios with the TCRdist pipeline. In a later analysis, each TCR beta chain was defined by its CDR3 amino acid sequence together with its V-gene family, and reads without a unique V-gene family were excluded. To address suspected cross-contamination and a sequencing artifact, a later analysis removed several hundred highly shared, low-generation-probability nucleotide sequences. In a later analysis, a clonal expansion index for each public chain was calculated from normalized within-repertoire ranks of inferred template counts. Generation probabilities in a later analysis came from a VDJ recombination model fitted to out-of-frame rearrangements, and those results were checked against IGoR. In a later analysis, hypergeometric tests were used to score TCR-TCR, TCR-HLA and TCR-CMV co-occurrence, with a repertoire-size bias correction applied to TCR pairs. To estimate false discovery rates, a later analysis permuted the HLA or CMV assignments 20 times. A later analysis grouped co-occurring TCRs with DBSCAN, adding TCRdist sequence similarity when clustering within HLA-allele-positive subsets. Repertoires with fewer than 30,000 or more than 120,000 public chains were left out of co-occurrence clustering, as were about 5 repertoires with anomalous nucleotide sharing. TCRdb holds this immuneACCESS table with in-frame rearrangements only. Some clones are missing; in checked studies, unresolved V genes explain under half, and the rest has no known cause. V, J and clone size are those of that table, while D and trimming were read from the DNA. Counted in this sample were 150,000 to 200,000 clones; roughly 80% of them appeared once. The top ten clones comprise about 2.9% of the sample.

The CDR3 covers 14 residues, taking in both the cysteine and the phenylalanine. Only the CDR3 region is kept as DNA, spanning 42 bases read in frame from base 1. V is cut back by 5 bases and J by 4 bases, with 4 bases in the junction unmatched. CDR1 and CDR2 were assigned from the germline V gene (reference sequence) as MNHEY and SMNVEV. The cohort comprised approximately 700 healthy bone marrow donors. Cohort members were all nominally healthy when sampled, although unrecorded immune exposures were likely present. The donor was CMV seronegative and belonged to the group of over 350 seronegative cohort members. A peripheral blood sample was provided by each donor, and peripheral blood mononuclear cells were used for TCR beta sequencing. Genomic DNA was extracted from the blood cell samples with the Qiagen DNeasy Blood Extraction Kit. This record comes from a study of cytomegalovirus exposure and HLA in healthy donors listed by TCRdb under 2017. Regarding the research as a whole: According to an earlier analysis of 587 of the donors, 150 million to 200 million T cells yielded some 110 million unique TCR beta sequences and around 300 Gb of sequence data. About 330 gigabases of sequencing data and tens of millions of unique TCR sequences made up an early release that covered around 640 HLA-typed donors. Of the roughly 420 genotyped donors, 81% were placed in the genetic ancestry cluster associated with self-reported Caucasian donors. The study aimed to test whether cataloging public T cell receptors could reveal signatures of past pathogen exposure. The T cell repertoires of 666 subjects were profiled by immunosequencing and related to cytomegalovirus serostatus. In addition to the first cohort of about 650 subjects, a separate validation cohort of 130 or so different subjects was used. The study combined high-throughput TCR immunosequencing, statistical association of individual TCRs with disease status, and machine learning to predict cytomegalovirus infection status. To study patterns of TCR occurrence, a later analysis re-analyzed previously published TCR beta repertoires from 666 donors and added high-resolution HLA genotyping. Rather than using new phenotypic data, the later analysis identified candidate immune exposures from TCR beta sequences and from how often those sequences occurred across donors. An earlier analysis of more than 450 of the donors used high-throughput TCR beta sequencing to judge whether each TCR beta V gene segment behaved as functional or pseudogenic. Donor age, sex, ethnicity and CMV serostatus were compiled together with the repertoire data. A later genetic analysis used genome-wide SNP genotypes for about 60% of the roughly 700 donors, treating that subset as a discovery cohort. Every discovery cohort repertoire had been produced on one sequencing platform. HLA typing included class I and class II loci at four-digit resolution. Typing coverage differed by locus: A, B, C, DRB1 and DQB1 were typed in roughly 620-630 donors, DQA1 in roughly 510, DPA1 in around 610, and DPB1 in 400 to 490. A few DR-DQ haplotypes were treated as single units for association and clustering because of strong linkage in the cohort. Among 398 genotyped donors of the cohort, an average of around 250,000 unique TCR beta nucleotide sequences was sequenced per donor, of which about 18% were non-productive. General study outcomes and caveats: In vitro tests confirmed that a few of the cytomegalovirus-associated TCR beta chains recognize cytomegalovirus antigens. Presence/absence analyses assumed roughly uniform sequencing depth across donors, an assumption that may not hold. Cytomegalovirus status was reported to be diagnosed by the classifier with high specificity and sensitivity in both the original and validation cohorts. When HLA alleles, especially DR and DQ, strongly co-occurred, TCR associations were difficult to assign to individual alleles. A further reported finding was that TCR beta sequences accurately predicted the HLA-A and HLA-B alleles for most subjects in the first cohort. Because HLA typing was missing for some donors at each locus, association tests included only the typed subset. Correlated functional status among segregating V segments might reflect linkage disequilibrium, but an unknown experimental factor could not be ruled out. Some IMGT-functional V segments, including TRBV6-2 and TRBV6-3, could not be distinguished by the 87-base-pair reads and were therefore excluded. In a later genetic analysis, a missense DCLRE1C variant was associated with V-gene and J-gene trimming of TCR beta chains, and the association was replicated in an independent cohort. Across donors, most TCR sequences were observed very rarely, whereas some public TCRs were present in many individuals. According to a later analysis, most CMV-associated TCR beta chains appeared to be HLA-restricted, and the HLA associations seemed to be driven largely by CMV exposure. Compared with equally common non-associated chains, HLA-associated TCR beta chains in a later analysis were more clonally expanded and had lower generation probabilities. According to a later analysis, TCR association rates differed among HLA loci, with DRB1 alleles showing the most associated TCRs and HLA-C alleles showing the fewest. According to a later analysis, parvovirus B19, influenza, CMV and Epstein-Barr virus appeared linked to several top co-occurrence clusters. This cohort had only TCR beta chains sequenced, and the lack of alpha or paired-chain data limited which features could be detected. A total of some 180 TCR beta chains were listed by the study as associated with cytomegalovirus. A later analysis associated 17,000 or so TCR beta sequences with specific HLA alleles at a false discovery rate of 0.05. A cluster of highly shared sequence variants was judged likely to be a technical artifact of the sequencing pipeline. In an earlier analysis of more than 500 of the donors, most TCR beta V segments appeared in productive rearrangements about 90% or about 30% of the time, broadly matching IMGT annotations. Immune exposure information for the cohort was limited to CMV serostatus. Compared with the 666-donor mean, donors in an Asian-associated ancestry cluster had fewer N-insertions in productive TCRs, according to a later genetic analysis. The authors suggested that the approach could potentially be generalized to other disease states and immunological phenotypes. Roughly 15 rarely observed V segments, including chromosome 9 orphons, were excluded from the earlier analysis of almost 600 of the donors because counts were too low.

The receptor chain draws on TRBV27 and TRBJ2-2, with 7 central nucleotides matching TRBD1. The material sequenced was PBMCs. This clonotype originated in a female donor in good health and CMV-seronegative. DNA sequence: TGTGCCAGCAGTCGACAGGGAGCCACCGGGGAGCTGTTTTTT. It encodes CASSRQGATGELFF.